This T cell receptor beta chain was captured by sequencing in a study of OX40 agonist ivuxolimab in advanced cancers. Study-level results: Low levels of normalized T-cell clonal expansion also appeared in some nonresponders. Relative to CD4+, CD8+ T cells held more expanded clones on average. With doses of 0.1 to 3.0 mg/kg, CD4+ and CD8+ blood T cells had undergone clonal expansion by week 6.

The CDR3 extends over 12 amino acids. Per the germline V gene, CDR1 is LGHNT and CDR2 is FRNRAP. The ends were cut back, 2 bases at V and 8 bases at J, with 9 bases in the middle. In its sample, this clone was seen a few times. Antigen specificity is unknown. The data were produced by immunoSEQ multiplex PCR, yet TCRdb's version contains in-frame clones alone and is incomplete. The table lists about 84,000 clones, 85% to 95% of them singletons. The clonotype comes from an adult with an advanced solid tumor such as melanoma, head and neck, liver or kidney cancer. This chain links TRBV12-5 with TRBJ1-1; a weak D match, TRBD1 (6 bases). The input for sequencing was CD4+ or CD8+ T cells sorted from blood, taken in a trial of the OX40 agonist ivuxolimab. CDR3 residues: CASGLTGQEAFF. CDR3 bases: TGTGCTAGTGGTTTGACCGGACAGGAAGCTTTCTTT.